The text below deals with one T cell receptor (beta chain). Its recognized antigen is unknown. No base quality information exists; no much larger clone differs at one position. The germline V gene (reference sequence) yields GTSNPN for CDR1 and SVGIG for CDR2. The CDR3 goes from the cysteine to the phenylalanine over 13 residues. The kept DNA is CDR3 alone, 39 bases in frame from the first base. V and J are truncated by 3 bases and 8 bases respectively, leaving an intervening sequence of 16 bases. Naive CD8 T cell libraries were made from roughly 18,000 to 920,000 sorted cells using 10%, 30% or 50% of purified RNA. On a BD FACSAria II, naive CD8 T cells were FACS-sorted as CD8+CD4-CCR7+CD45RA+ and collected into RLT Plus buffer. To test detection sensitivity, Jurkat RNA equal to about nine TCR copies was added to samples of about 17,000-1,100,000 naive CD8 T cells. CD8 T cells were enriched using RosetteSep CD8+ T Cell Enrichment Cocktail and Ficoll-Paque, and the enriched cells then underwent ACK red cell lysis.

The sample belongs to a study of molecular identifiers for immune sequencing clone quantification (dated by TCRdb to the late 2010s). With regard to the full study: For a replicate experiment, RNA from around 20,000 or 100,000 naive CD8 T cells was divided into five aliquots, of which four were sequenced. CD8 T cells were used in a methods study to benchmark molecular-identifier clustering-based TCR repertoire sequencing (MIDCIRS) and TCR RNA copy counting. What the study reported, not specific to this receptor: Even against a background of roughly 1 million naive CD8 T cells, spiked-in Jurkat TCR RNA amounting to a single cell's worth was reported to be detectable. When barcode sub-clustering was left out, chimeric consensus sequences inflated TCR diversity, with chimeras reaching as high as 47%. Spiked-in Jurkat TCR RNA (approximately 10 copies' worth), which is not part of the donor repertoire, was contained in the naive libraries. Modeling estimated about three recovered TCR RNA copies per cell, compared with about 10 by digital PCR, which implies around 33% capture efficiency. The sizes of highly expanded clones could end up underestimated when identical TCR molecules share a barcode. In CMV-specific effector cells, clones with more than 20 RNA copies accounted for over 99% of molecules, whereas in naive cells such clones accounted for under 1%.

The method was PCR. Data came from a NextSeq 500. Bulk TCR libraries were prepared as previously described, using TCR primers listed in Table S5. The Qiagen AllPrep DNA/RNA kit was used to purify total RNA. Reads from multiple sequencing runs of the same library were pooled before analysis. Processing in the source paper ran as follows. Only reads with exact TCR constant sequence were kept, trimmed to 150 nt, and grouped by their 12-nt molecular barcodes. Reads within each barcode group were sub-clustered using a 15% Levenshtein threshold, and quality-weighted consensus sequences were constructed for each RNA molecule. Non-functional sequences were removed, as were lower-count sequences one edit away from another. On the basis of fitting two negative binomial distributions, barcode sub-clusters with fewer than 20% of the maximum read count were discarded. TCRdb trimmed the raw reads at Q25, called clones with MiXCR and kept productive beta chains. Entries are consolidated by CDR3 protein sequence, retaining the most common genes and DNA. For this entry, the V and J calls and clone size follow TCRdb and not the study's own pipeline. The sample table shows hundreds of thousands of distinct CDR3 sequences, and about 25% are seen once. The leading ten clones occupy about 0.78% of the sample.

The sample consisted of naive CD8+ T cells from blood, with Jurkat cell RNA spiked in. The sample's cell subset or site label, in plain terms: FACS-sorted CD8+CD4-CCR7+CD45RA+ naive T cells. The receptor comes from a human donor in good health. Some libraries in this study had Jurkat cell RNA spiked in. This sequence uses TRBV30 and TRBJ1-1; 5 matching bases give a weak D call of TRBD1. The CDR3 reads CAWRGRDLREAFF. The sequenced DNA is TGTGCCTGGAGGGGTCGGGACTTAAGGGAAGCTTTCTTT.